These T cell receptor beta chains were read from a single sample in a study of a mutant IDH1 vaccine in newly diagnosed glioma. TCRdb's copy holds only in-frame clones and misses some; the assay was immunoSEQ multiplex PCR. The sample holds approximately 67,000 clones, around 83% seen once. The sample in question was peripheral blood mononuclear cells (PBMCs), obtained from a glioma patient treated with radiotherapy, temozolomide or both. These receptors were taken from a woman under 30 with glioma. Some clones in this sample may be carry-over from other donors' samples. CDR3s include the opening cysteine and the closing phenylalanine or tryptophan. The D gene is left open where the match is weak. Size tells how often a clone was seen (once, few, many) or the class of an expanded clone, and some rows leave it out.

v_call	j_call	d_call	clone_size	cdr3_aa	cdr3_nt
TRBV19	TRBJ2-6	TRBD2	NA	CASSTRASGAFSGANVLAF	TGTGCCAGTAGTACCCGGGCTAGCGGGGCCTTCTCTGGGGCCAACGTCCTGGCTTTC
TRBV9	TRBJ1-6	TRBD1	NA	CASSLTGSSPLHF	TGTGCCAGCAGCCTGACAGGGAGTTCACCCCTCCACTTT
TRBV6-4	TRBJ2-3	TRBD2	NA	CASSDGTSGTDTQYF	TGTGCCAGCAGTGATGGGACTAGCGGGACAGATACGCAGTATTTT
TRBV7-8	TRBJ2-7	TRBD2	NA	CASSLTSTGGASYEQYF	TGTGCCAGCAGCTTAACCTCGACGGGGGGAGCTTCCTACGAGCAGTACTTC
TRBV6-1	TRBJ1-5	TRBD1	NA	CASSEPPGTGSNQPQHF	TGTGCCAGCAGTGAACCCCCCGGGACAGGAAGCAATCAGCCCCAGCATTTT
TRBV5-1	TRBJ2-7	NA	NA	CASWGSSYEQYF	TGCGCCAGCTGGGGGTCCTCCTACGAGCAGTACTTC
TRBV6-5	TRBJ1-4	NA	few	CATSQDATNEKLFF	TGTGCCACTTCGCAGGATGCAACTAATGAAAAACTGTTTTTT
TRBV30	TRBJ2-7	NA	NA	CAWSGTATYYEQYF	TGTGCCTGGAGTGGGACAGCGACCTACTACGAGCAGTACTTC
TRBV7-8	TRBJ1-2	NA	NA	CASSLKTANYGYTF	TGTGCCAGCAGCTTAAAGACAGCTAACTATGGCTACACCTTC
TRBV6-1	TRBJ1-2	TRBD1	NA	CASGWDSGGGYTF	TGTGCCAGCGGCTGGGACAGCGGAGGTGGCTACACCTTC
TRBV4-1	TRBJ2-2	NA	NA	CASSQAGGELFF	TGCGCCAGCAGCCAAGCCGGCGGGGAGCTGTTTTTT
TRBV14	TRBJ2-7	NA	NA	CASSQRETSYEQYF	TGTGCCAGCAGCCAAAGGGAGACTTCCTACGAGCAGTACTTC
TRBV10-3	TRBJ1-3	NA	NA	CATREASGNTIYF	TGTGCCACCCGGGAGGCCTCTGGAAACACCATATATTTT
TRBV30	TRBJ1-4	NA	NA	CAWSSGLQNEKLFF	TGTGCCTGGAGCTCGGGTCTCCAAAATGAAAAACTGTTTTTT
TRBV7-8	TRBJ1-6	TRBD1	once	CASSLSPPGQGFSYNSPLHF	TGTGCCAGCAGCCTTTCACCTCCCGGACAGGGGTTCTCCTATAATTCACCCCTCCACTTT
TRBV19	TRBJ1-1	NA	NA	CASRRGANTEAFF	TGTGCCAGTAGAAGGGGAGCCAACACTGAAGCTTTCTTT
TRBV29-1	TRBJ2-5	NA	once	CSVDWWEVMEETQYF	TGCAGCGTTGATTGGTGGGAGGTAATGGAGGAGACCCAGTACTTC
TRBV10-3	TRBJ1-6	NA	NA	CAIVSSYNSPLHF	TGTGCCATCGTTAGCTCCTATAATTCACCCCTCCACTTT
TRBV11-2	TRBJ2-2	NA	NA	CASSPKGELFF	TGTGCCAGCAGCCCCAAAGGGGAGCTGTTTTTT
TRBV29-1	TRBJ1-3	NA	NA	CSATKSSGNTIYF	TGCAGCGCTACCAAGAGCTCTGGAAACACCATATATTTT
TRBV7-2	TRBJ2-5	NA	NA	CASSQPWGETQYF	TGTGCCAGCAGCCAGCCCTGGGGTGAGACCCAGTACTTC
TRBV6-5	TRBJ1-2	NA	NA	CASSYSMGGYGYTF	TGTGCCAGCAGTTACTCGATGGGAGGGTATGGCTACACCTTC
TRBV19	TRBJ1-1	NA	once	CASSIGSGRGAFF	TGTGCCAGTAGTATAGGTTCAGGTCGGGGAGCTTTCTTT
TRBV27	TRBJ2-6	TRBD1	few	CASSQRQGAGANVLTF	TGTGCCAGCAGTCAACGACAGGGGGCTGGGGCCAACGTCCTGACTTTC
TRBV19	TRBJ1-2	NA	few	CASRLLGGYGYTF	TGTGCCAGTAGGCTCCTAGGGGGGTATGGCTACACCTTC
TRBV11-1	TRBJ2-7	TRBD1	NA	CASSERDRGRYEQYF	TGTGCCAGCAGCGAGCGGGACAGGGGGCGGTACGAGCAGTACTTC
TRBV10-3	TRBJ2-6	TRBD1	NA	CAVDRGEDYSGANVLTF	TGTGCCGTAGACAGGGGTGAAGACTACTCTGGGGCCAACGTCCTGACTTTC
TRBV9	TRBJ1-2	TRBD1	NA	CASSVSDRGGYTF	TGTGCCAGCAGCGTAAGTGACAGGGGCGGCTACACCTTC
TRBV20-1	TRBJ2-5	NA	NA	CSAEVMETQYF	TGCAGTGCAGAGGTGATGGAGACCCAGTACTTC
TRBV5-4	TRBJ2-3	NA	NA	CASTPSNPGGADTQYF	TGTGCCAGCACCCCAAGCAACCCCGGGGGTGCAGATACGCAGTATTTT
TRBV4-3	TRBJ2-7	TRBD2	NA	CASSQDGGTYEQYF	TGCGCCAGCAGCCAAGACGGGGGGACCTACGAGCAGTACTTC
TRBV14	TRBJ2-7	NA	NA	CASSQGGSSYEQYF	TGTGCCAGCAGCCAGGGGGGATCCTCCTACGAGCAGTACTTC
TRBV9	TRBJ2-3	NA	NA	CASSIRDTPTDTQYF	TGTGCCAGCAGTATCCGGGACACTCCCACAGATACGCAGTATTTT
TRBV29-1	TRBJ2-6	NA	NA	CSVRSGANVLTF	TGCAGCGTCCGCTCTGGGGCCAACGTCCTGACTTTC
TRBV13	TRBJ2-7	NA	NA	CASARGGTGDEQYF	TGTGCCAGCGCTCGGGGGGGAACAGGGGACGAGCAGTACTTC
TRBV9	TRBJ1-2	NA	NA	CASSAPRTYGYTF	TGTGCCAGCAGCGCCCCCAGGACCTATGGCTACACCTTC
TRBV6-1	TRBJ2-7	NA	NA	CASSEASGGYEQYF	TGTGCCAGCAGTGAAGCTTCAGGGGGGTACGAGCAGTACTTC
TRBV27	TRBJ1-2	NA	NA	CASSLSRLGTSNGYTF	TGTGCCAGCAGTTTATCCAGATTGGGGACCTCTAATGGCTACACCTTC
TRBV2	TRBJ1-2	TRBD1	NA	CASSEAGQGPYGYTF	TGTGCCAGCAGTGAAGCCGGACAGGGCCCATATGGCTACACCTTC
TRBV10-3	TRBJ2-1	NA	NA	CAISENHETHNEQFF	TGTGCCATCAGTGAGAACCATGAGACCCACAATGAGCAGTTCTTC
TRBV7-6	TRBJ2-5	TRBD2	few	CASSLRLAGGETQYF	TGTGCCAGCAGCTTAAGGCTAGCGGGGGGAGAGACCCAGTACTTC
TRBV18	TRBJ2-5	NA	NA	CASSPLDRPYVGTQYF	TGTGCCAGCTCACCGCTTGACAGGCCCTATGTAGGGACCCAGTACTTC
TRBV11-2	TRBJ1-5	NA	NA	CASKGAGVQPQHF	TGTGCCAGCAAAGGGGCAGGGGTTCAGCCCCAGCATTTT
TRBV10-1	TRBJ2-7	TRBD2	NA	CAIRLAGGRVYEQYF	TGCGCCATTCGACTAGCGGGAGGGAGGGTCTACGAGCAGTACTTC
TRBV6-5	TRBJ1-1	NA	few	CASSYSGNLNTEAFF	TGTGCCAGCAGTTACTCGGGGAACCTGAACACTGAAGCTTTCTTT
TRBV10-2	TRBJ2-7	TRBD1	NA	CASSTDRGTFYEQYF	TGCGCCAGCAGTACAGACAGGGGGACCTTCTACGAGCAGTACTTC
TRBV7-9	TRBJ1-2	NA	NA	CASSSQGANYGYTF	TGTGCCAGCAGCTCACAGGGCGCTAACTATGGCTACACCTTC
TRBV12-5	TRBJ2-7	NA	NA	CASGKDDEQYF	TGTGCTAGTGGCAAAGACGACGAGCAGTACTTC
TRBV6-5	TRBJ2-7	NA	NA	CASRTTYEQYF	TGTGCCAGCAGGACAACCTACGAGCAGTACTTC
TRBV5-1	TRBJ2-7	NA	NA	CASSPARQVASLEQYF	TGCGCCAGCAGCCCCGCCCGACAGGTCGCCTCCCTCGAGCAGTACTTC
TRBV7-9	TRBJ2-2	NA	NA	CASSVTQRGELFF	TGTGCCAGCAGCGTTACCCAGCGGGGGGAGCTGTTTTTT
TRBV29-1	TRBJ1-2	NA	NA	CSVEDEGPGYTF	TGCAGCGTTGAAGATGAAGGGCCTGGCTACACCTTC
TRBV29-1	TRBJ1-1	NA	NA	CSVGRGNTEAFF	TGCAGCGTTGGCCGGGGGAACACTGAAGCTTTCTTT
TRBV5-1	TRBJ2-7	TRBD2	NA	CASSLGASGRERYEQYF	TGCGCCAGCAGCTTAGGAGCTAGCGGGAGGGAAAGGTACGAGCAGTACTTC